This T cell receptor (beta chain) was retrieved from a study of cytomegalovirus exposure and HLA in healthy donors. Germline V gene lookup returns CDR1 SGHTA and CDR2 FQGTGA. V lost 1 base, J lost 9 bases, and 12 bases lay in between. The CDR3 has 13 residues. Study-level results: A missense DCLRE1C variant was associated with V- and J-gene trimming of TCR beta chains in a later analysis, and an independent cohort replicated the association.

Amplification used 60 Vbeta primers and 13 Jbeta primers. Method: immunoSEQ multiplex PCR; TCRdb's copy keeps in-frame clones and lacks some. The table lists roughly 92,000 clones, 81% of them singletons. As to this clone: Antigen unknown.

The chain couples TRBV7-3 to TRBJ1-2; D perhaps matches TRBD1 (6 bases). The sequence derives from a woman in her seventies in good health and CMV-seropositive. The sequencing input was PBMCs. In DNA, the CDR3 is TGTGCCAGCAGCTTAAGTGGACAGAGTAGCTACACCTTC. This encodes CASSLSGQSSYTF.